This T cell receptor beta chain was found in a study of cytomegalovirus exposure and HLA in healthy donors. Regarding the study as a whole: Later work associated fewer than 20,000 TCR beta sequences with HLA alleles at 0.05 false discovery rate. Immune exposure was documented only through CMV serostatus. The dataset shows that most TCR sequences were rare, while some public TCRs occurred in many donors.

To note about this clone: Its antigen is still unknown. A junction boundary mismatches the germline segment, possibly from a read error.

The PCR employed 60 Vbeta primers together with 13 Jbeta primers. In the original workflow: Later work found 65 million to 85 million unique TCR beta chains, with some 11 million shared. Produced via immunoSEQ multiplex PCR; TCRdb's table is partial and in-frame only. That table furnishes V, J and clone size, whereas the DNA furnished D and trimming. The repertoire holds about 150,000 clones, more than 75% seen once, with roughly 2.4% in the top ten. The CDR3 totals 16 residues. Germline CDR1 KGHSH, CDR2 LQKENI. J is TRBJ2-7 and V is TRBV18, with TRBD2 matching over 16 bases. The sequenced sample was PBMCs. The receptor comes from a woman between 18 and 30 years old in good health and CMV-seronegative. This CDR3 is CASSSPGLAGGDEQYF. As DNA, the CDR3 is TGTGCCAGCTCATCACCGGGACTAGCGGGAGGGGACGAGCAGTACTTC.